Listed below are T cell receptor beta chains from one sample, sequenced in a study of cytomegalovirus exposure and HLA in healthy donors. Some clones are missing from TCRdb's copy, which holds only in-frame ones; the method was immunoSEQ multiplex PCR. This table holds approximately 190,000 clones, more than 75% found once. The sample consisted of PBMCs. All receptors derive from a woman in her forties or fifties in good health and CMV-seropositive. Both conserved end residues are part of each CDR3. A D gene is named only where the DNA matches it firmly.

J: TRBJ2-3
D: TRBD1
V: TRBV28
CDR3: CASSRPGQGSDTQYF

J: TRBJ1-4
D: NA
V: TRBV5-4
CDR3: CASSFGGQGNEKLFF

J: TRBJ2-7
D: NA
V: TRBV5-8
CDR3: CASSLAFEQYF

J: TRBJ1-1
D: TRBD1
V: TRBV7-3
CDR3: CASSHHDRDTEAFF

J: TRBJ2-1
D: NA
V: TRBV28
CDR3: CASVQGAYNEQFF

J: TRBJ2-5
D: TRBD2
V: TRBV28
CDR3: CASSRWEGTEETQYF

J: TRBJ1-1
D: TRBD1
V: TRBV29-1
CDR3: CSVGTGGWTEAFF

J: TRBJ1-5
D: NA
V: TRBV6-5
CDR3: CASSYRVDQPQHF

J: TRBJ2-2
D: NA
V: TRBV4-1
CDR3: CASSQASGYSNTGELFF

J: TRBJ2-1
D: NA
V: TRBV6-6
CDR3: CASSPGRGLGGEQFF

J: TRBJ1-2
D: TRBD1
V: TRBV4-3
CDR3: CASSPGQGAMYGYTF

J: TRBJ1-2
D: NA
V: TRBV27
CDR3: CASSQGQGNTNYGYTF

J: TRBJ2-7
D: NA
V: TRBV6-6
CDR3: CASHMGGVSYEQYF

J: TRBJ1-2
D: TRBD1
V: TRBV19
CDR3: CASNSMGTGAFYGYTF

J: TRBJ1-4
D: NA
V: TRBV10-2
CDR3: CASSRDSTNEKLFF

J: TRBJ1-1
D: NA
V: TRBV15
CDR3: CATSSYSSQIFEAFF

J: TRBJ1-4
D: TRBD1
V: TRBV4-2
CDR3: CASSQEGDSEEKLFF

J: TRBJ1-1
D: NA
V: TRBV4-3
CDR3: CASSQTGSTEAFF

J: TRBJ2-7
D: TRBD1
V: TRBV7-2
CDR3: CASSPWDRGHEQYF

J: TRBJ2-4
D: NA
V: TRBV28
CDR3: CASSFSKNIQYF

J: TRBJ2-5
D: TRBD2
V: TRBV7-9
CDR3: CASSSPGLAGPYQETQYF

J: TRBJ1-1
D: NA
V: TRBV7-3
CDR3: CASSLNIHTEAFF

J: TRBJ2-5
D: NA
V: TRBV11-2
CDR3: CASSLGSGSVRIQETQYF

J: TRBJ2-1
D: NA
V: TRBV7-9
CDR3: CASSPGVYNEQFF

J: TRBJ1-5
D: TRBD1
V: TRBV5-5
CDR3: CASSQGQGRQPQHF

J: NA
D: TRBD2
V: TRBV27
CDR3: CASRGTGGPSYEQYF

J: TRBJ2-7
D: NA
V: TRBV5-1
CDR3: CASSSSGPGSYEQYF

J: TRBJ2-3
D: TRBD2
V: TRBV9
CDR3: CASGSGGGTSTDTQYF

J: TRBJ1-5
D: TRBD1
V: TRBV6-1
CDR3: CASNRQGREPQHF

J: TRBJ1-1
D: NA
V: TRBV6-6
CDR3: CASSKSTGNTEAFF